The 20 T cell receptor beta chains below all came from one sample that was sequenced in a study of human T cells and chemical hapten exposure. TCRdb independently ran MiXCR on the RACE reads; one entry per CDR3 protein. Among 140,000 or so distinct CDR3 sequences listed, 12% were seen once. Time point meaning: patch test 2, 6 weeks after DPC sensitization. Treatment specified: therapeutic diphenylcyclopropenone sensitization with weekly scalp DPC. The sample consisted of whole blood, taken in connection with sensitization to the hapten diphenylcyclopropenone (DPC). The origin of the receptors is a woman in her 50s with alopecia areata. Some clones in this sample may be carry-over from other donors' samples.

The chain joins TRBV9 to TRBJ2-7; 11 bases agree with TRBD2. CDR3 size: 15 residues. Trimming at V came to 3 bases and at J to 1 base, leaving 3 bases not matched to a gene. The V gene's germline CDR1 is SGDLS and CDR2 YYNGEE. This chain's CDR3 is CASSAGLAVSYEQYF. The CDR3 coding sequence is TGTGCCAGCAGCGCGGGACTAGCGGTATCCTACGAGCAGTACTTC.

This clonotype came up a few times. This chain links TRBV2 with TRBJ2-7, with D hard to call. Trimming shortened V by 2 bases and J by 2 bases, and 13 bases separated the two germline ends. Germline V gene lookup returns CDR1 SNHLY and CDR2 FYNNEI. CDR3 length: 15 residues. The chain's CDR3 is CASSESLGIAYEQYF. In DNA, the CDR3 is TGTGCCAGCAGTGAATCTCTAGGAATAGCCTACGAGCAGTACTTC. Based on the CDR3 plus reference TRBV2 and TRBJ2-7, the full variable domain is EPEVTQTPSHQVTQMGQEVILRCVPISNHLYFYWYRQILGQKVEFLVSFYNNEISEKSEIFDDQFSVERPDGSNFTLKIRSTKLEDSAMYFCASSESLGIAYEQYFGPGTRLTVT.

This clonotype was picked up a small number of times. The chain is built from TRBV12-3 or TRBV12-4 and TRBJ2-7; D is possibly TRBD1 (5 bases). The CDR3 sequence is 13 residues long. Trimming took 3 bases from V and 5 from J, leaving 11 bases between them. The CDR3 loop reads CASSLQGPHEQYF. CDR3 sequence (DNA): TGTGCCAGCAGTTTGCAGGGTCCCCACGAGCAGTACTTC.

This clonotype was found many times. V gene TRBV5-1 combines with J gene TRBJ2-7; D tentatively reads TRBD1 or TRBD2 (5 bases each). Trimming took off 5 bases at V and 1 base at J, with 16 bases between the two ends. There are 15 residues in the CDR3. Germline V gene lookup returns CDR1 SGHRS and CDR2 YFSETQ. CDR3 residues: CASRLISEGSYEQYF. CDR3 DNA: TGCGCCAGCAGACTGATTAGCGAGGGGTCCTACGAGCAGTACTTC.

This clonotype occurred a few times. V gene TRBV5-6 combines with J gene TRBJ2-6, with a tentative D call TRBD2 (6 bases). The V and J ends lost 5 bases and 6 bases respectively, with 21 bases between them. This CDR3 region has 17 residues. Germline-derived CDR1 and CDR2 are SGHDT and YYEEEE. CDR3 sequence reads: CASRTLVLGGQANVLTF. The CDR3 coding sequence is TGTGCCAGCAGAACGCTTGTGCTGGGGGGTCAGGCCAACGTCCTGACTTTC.

This clonotype was detected ten times or more. The chain is built from TRBV12-3 or TRBV12-4 and TRBJ2-2; 8 bases align to TRBD1. The J segment lost 1 base and the V segment lost 6 bases, leaving 4 bases of the junction unmatched. This CDR3 spans 15 amino acids. The CDR3 coding sequence is TGTGCCAGCAGATCTACAGGGGGGAACACCGGGGAGCTGTTTTTT. Protein product: CASRSTGGNTGELFF.

This clonotype turned up a few times. The V call is TRBV7-8, the J call TRBJ2-3; 8 bases agree with TRBD2. J was trimmed by 8 bases and V by 5 bases; bases with no gene match: 6. This CDR3 comprises 13 residues. Germline V gene sequence: CDR1 SGHVS, CDR2 FQNEAQ. For the CDR3, the DNA is TGTGCCAGCAGCGACGGGCGGGGGGCTACGCAGTATTTT. Protein: CASSDGRGATQYF.

This clonotype came up a few times. The chain recombines TRBV12-2 with TRBJ2-2. TRBV12-2 is reported as a pseudogene. CDR3 length: 12 amino acids. CDR3 protein: CASRLMAGELFF. CDR3 sequence (DNA): TGTGCAAGTCGCTTAATGGCCGGGGAGCTGTTTTTT.

This clonotype was detected only a few times. This rearrangement joins TRBV6-1 to TRBJ1-6; D unresolved. Deletions cut 3 bases from V and 4 bases from J, with 7 bases between. The CDR3 has 14 amino acids. CDR1 is MNHNS and CDR2 is SASEGT in the germline V gene. DNA for the CDR3: TGTGCCAGCAGTGAGTGGGGTTATAATTCACCCCTCCACTTT. Translated: CASSEWGYNSPLHF.

The V and J genes are TRBV19 and TRBJ2-7, with D possibly being TRBD1 (6 bases). Looked up from germline, CDR1 is LNHDA and CDR2 is SQIVND (reference sequence). This CDR3 region has 15 residues. V dropped 3 bases and J dropped 7 bases, with 19 bases sitting between them. This CDR3 reads CASSISGQPREEQYF. The CDR3 coding sequence is TGTGCCAGTAGTATCTCTGGACAGCCACGTGAGGAGCAGTACTTC.

This clonotype was seen just once. The rearrangement uses TRBV5-1 and TRBJ1-2; 7 bases map to TRBD1. The CDR3 length is 14 residues. Germline V CDR1 and CDR2: SGHRS, YFSETQ. The V gene end was trimmed by 2 bases and the J gene end by 3 bases; junction bases not matched to a gene: 4. In DNA form, the CDR3 reads TGCGCCAGCAGCTTAACAACAGGGGACTATGGCTACACCTTC. Its protein is CASSLTTGDYGYTF.

V and J are TRBV5-1 and TRBJ2-1; TRBD2 matches at 9 bases. This CDR3 is built from 15 residues. With V trimmed by 4 bases and J by 0 bases, 2 bases remained unmatched. The V gene's germline CDR1 is SGHRS and CDR2 YFSETQ. The chain's CDR3 is CASSAGGSSYNEQFF. CDR3 nucleotides: TGCGCCAGCAGCGCGGGGGGGAGCTCCTACAATGAGCAGTTCTTC.

This clonotype was seen repeatedly, ten times or more. V usage is TRBV12-3 or TRBV12-4 and J usage is TRBJ1-2; no clear D. With 2 bases removed from V and 3 bases from J, the gap between germline ends came to 7 bases. The CDR3 spans 13 residues. In DNA, the CDR3 is TGTGCCAGCAGTTTACAGTTCCACTATGGCTACACCTTC. It encodes CASSLQFHYGYTF.

There are a few counts of this clonotype. The chain recombines TRBV9 with TRBJ1-2, with 8 bases fitting TRBD1. The CDR3 length is 15 residues. The germline V gene encodes CDR1 SGDLS and CDR2 YYNGEE. V shed 0 bases and J 2 bases; nucleotides not matched to a gene: 3. Here the CDR3 DNA reads TGTGCCAGCAGCGTAGGAGGACAGGGAAACTATGGCTACACCTTC. This codes for CASSVGGQGNYGYTF.

At least ten counts were recorded for this clonotype. The V and J genes are TRBV19 and TRBJ1-5, with 10 bases that match TRBD1. J lost 6 bases, V lost 10 bases, and 6 bases had no gene match. CDR1 is LNHDA, CDR2 SQIVND, per germline (reference sequence). The CDR3 totals 13 residues. The CDR3 coding sequence is TGTGCCACCTTAGACAGGGGGCTTCAGCCCCAGCATTTT. This encodes CATLDRGLQPQHF.

This clonotype was recorded many times. The chain uses TRBV9 and TRBJ2-2, with 8 bases fitting TRBD1. V shed 3 bases, J shed 6 bases, and the junction held 4 bases outside the gene matches. The germline V gene has CDR1 SGDLS and CDR2 YYNGEE. There are 14 residues in the CDR3. This chain's CDR3 is CASSGQGKAGELFF. The CDR3 DNA follows: TGTGCCAGCAGCGGACAGGGGAAAGCCGGGGAGCTGTTTTTT.

V is TRBV29-1 and J is TRBJ1-1, with D tentatively TRBD1 (5 bases). There are 14 residues in the CDR3. From germline, CDR1 is SQVTM and CDR2 ANQGSEA. The ends were cut back, 4 bases at V and 6 bases at J, with 18 bases in the middle. In nucleotides, the CDR3 is TGCAGCGTTGGAGGGACTCCTAGTTTCGCTGAAGCTTTCTTT. It is translated as CSVGGTPSFAEAFF.

Turning to this clonotype: The junction and the germline gene differ at one end; a read error may be behind it. CDR3 sequence: CAVSSRGGKDEQFF. The CDR3 DNA sequence: TGTGCCGTCAGTTCTCGCGGGGGGAAGGATGAGCAGTTCTTC. V is TRBV10-3 and J is TRBJ2-1; 8 bases line up with TRBD2. The CDR3 runs 14 residues. Germline lookup yields CDR1 ENHRY and CDR2 SYGVKD.

About this clonotype: The junction differs from germline at one of its ends, possibly a read error. V gene TRBV28 combines with J gene TRBJ2-1; 12 bases match TRBD2. Germline V gene lookup returns CDR1 MDHEN and CDR2 SYDVKM. The CDR3 length is 17 residues. CDR3 in amino acids: CASTAPLAGGVRNEQIF. In DNA, the CDR3 is TGTGCCAGCACCGCACCTCTAGCGGGGGGGGTTCGGAATGAGCAGATCTTC.

This clonotype was counted only a few times. The chain is built from TRBV3-1 and TRBJ1-5; TRBD1 matches at 7 bases. V lost 1 base and J lost 6; bases outside the gene matches: 3. CDR3 size: 14 residues. Germline V gene data show CDR1 as LGHDT and CDR2 as YNNKEL (reference sequence). This chain's CDR3 is CASSQGQGIQPQHF. The CDR3, as DNA: TGTGCCAGCAGCCAAGGACAGGGAATTCAGCCCCAGCATTTT. Complete variable domain (other parts from reference TRBV3-1 and TRBJ1-5): DTAVSQTPKYLVTQMGNDKSIKCEQNLGHDTMYWYKQDSKKFLKIMFSYNNKELIINETVPNRFSPKSPDKAHLNLHINSLELGDSAVYFCASSQGQGIQPQHFGDGTRLSIL.